Listed below are T cell receptor beta chains from one sample, sequenced in a study of human T cells and chemical hapten exposure. TCRdb recomputed calls from the RACE reads with MiXCR, one row per CDR3 protein. Here the sample spans fewer than 55,000 distinct CDR3 sequences, over 9.5% being singletons. The specimen comprised whole blood, sampled in connection with sensitization to the hapten diphenylcyclopropenone (DPC). These receptors came from a woman aged 40 to 50 with alopecia areata. Some clones in this sample may be carry-over from other donors' samples. Each CDR3 is given with its conserved first and last residue. A D gene is named only where the DNA matches it firmly. Some rows mark clone size as missing; the rest say once, few, many or name a class of expanded clone.

v_call,clone_size,j_call,d_call,cdr3_nt,cdr3_aa
TRBV3-1,few,TRBJ2-1,TRBD2,TGTGCCAGCAGCCAAGACGACACTAGCGGGGGTTATCATGAGCAGTTCTTC,CASSQDDTSGGYHEQFF
TRBV5-4,.,TRBJ2-5,.,TGTGCCAGCAGCTTGGTATCAGGGCTGGAGACCCAGTACTTC,CASSLVSGLETQYF
TRBV24-1,many,TRBJ2-1,TRBD2,TGTGCCACCTCCAGCGGGGGGTTTTACAATGAGCAGTTCTTC,CATSSGGFYNEQFF
TRBV12-3/TRBV12-4,many,TRBJ1-5,.,TGTGCCAGCAGTTTAGCCGGCAATCAGCCCCAGCATTTT,CASSLAGNQPQHF
TRBV27,.,TRBJ1-1,.,TGTGCCAGCAGTCGTTTGGGGCACATGAACACTGAAGCTTTCTTT,CASSRLGHMNTEAFF
TRBV29-1,many,TRBJ1-1,.,TGCAGCGTTGCCCCTACCGACACTGAAGCTTTCTTT,CSVAPTDTEAFF
TRBV12-3/TRBV12-4,many,TRBJ1-3,.,TGTGCCAGCAACAGAGAGGGGGGAAACACCATATATTTT,CASNREGGNTIYF
TRBV4-3,few,TRBJ2-5,TRBD2,TGCGCCAGCAGCCTTTTAGCGGGGGGGACAGAGACCCAGTACTTC,CASSLLAGGTETQYF
TRBV5-8,many,TRBJ1-5,.,TGTGCCAGCAGCTTGAGGCGGACCCCTAATCAGCCCCAGCATTTT,CASSLRRTPNQPQHF
TRBV6-6,many,TRBJ1-5,TRBD1,TGTGCCAGCAGTTACAGGGACAGGTTCGGGGATCAGCCCCAGCATTTT,CASSYRDRFGDQPQHF
TRBV29-1,many,TRBJ2-5,TRBD2,TGCAGCGTTACCAGCGGGGCCGGAGAGACCCAGTACTTC,CSVTSGAGETQYF
TRBV29-1,.,TRBJ1-1,.,TGCAGCGTTGACGAGGGGCGAGGGGGAACTGAAGCTTTCTTT,CSVDEGRGGTEAFF
TRBV11-2,few,TRBJ2-1,.,TGTGCCAGCAGCCGAGTCAGGGTTGGTAGCTACAATGAGCAGTTCTTC,CASSRVRVGSYNEQFF
TRBV6-4,many,TRBJ1-1,.,TGTGCCAGCAGTGAGAGTGAAGCTAACACTGAAGCTTTCTTT,CASSESEANTEAFF
TRBV11-2,.,TRBJ1-1,.,TGTGCCAGCAGCCTGCGGGCAGTTCCCATGAACACTGAAGCTTTCTTT,CASSLRAVPMNTEAFF
TRBV7-2,many,TRBJ1-1,TRBD1,TGTGCCAGCAGCAGACAGGGAACCACGAACACTGAAGCTTTCTTT,CASSRQGTTNTEAFF
TRBV12-3/TRBV12-4,.,TRBJ1-4,.,TGTGCCAGCACAAGCGGGGCTTGGGAAAAACTGTTTTTT,CASTSGAWEKLFF
TRBV20-1,.,TRBJ1-4,.,TGCAGTGCTAGTAGGGGGGCCGAAAAACTGTTTTTT,CSASRGAEKLFF
TRBV29-1,.,TRBJ1-1,.,TGCAGCGCACACGTGGGGGAAGCTTTCTTT,CSAHVGEAFF
TRBV29-1,few,TRBJ1-1,TRBD1,TGCAGCGCTGGGACAGGGAGAGGGTTCACTGAAGCTTTCTTT,CSAGTGRGFTEAFF
TRBV7-6,.,TRBJ1-1,TRBD1,TGTGCCAGCAGCCCCCTAGCAAGGACAGGTGCTTTCTTT,CASSPLARTGAFF
TRBV6-6,many,TRBJ2-2,.,TGTGCCAGCAGTCAGAGGCGGACCGGGGAGCTGTTTTTT,CASSQRRTGELFF
TRBV7-9,.,TRBJ2-3,TRBD2,TGTGCCAGCAGCTTAGCGACTAGCGGGGGCACAGATACGCAGTATTTT,CASSLATSGGTDTQYF
TRBV20-1,.,TRBJ2-5,.,TGCAGTGCTAGGCGGGCGGGTATGGAGACCCAGTACTTC,CSARRAGMETQYF
TRBV3-1,.,TRBJ1-4,.,TGTGCCAGCAGCCAAGTGACAGGAACTGAAAAACTGTTTTTT,CASSQVTGTEKLFF
TRBV20-1,.,TRBJ2-3,.,TGCAGTGCTCGGGACTGGAAGCTCACAGATACGCAGTATTTT,CSARDWKLTDTQYF
TRBV5-6,few,TRBJ2-5,.,TGTGCCAGCAGCTTGGGACAGGCCTACGAGACCCAGTACTTC,CASSLGQAYETQYF
TRBV7-6,many,TRBJ2-3,.,TGTGCCAGCAGCTTAGGCCCTAGCTTTAGGACAGATACGCAGTATTTT,CASSLGPSFRTDTQYF
TRBV15,few,TRBJ1-5,.,TGTGCCACCAGCAGAACCGGGGGGAGCAATCAGCCCCAGCATTTT,CATSRTGGSNQPQHF
TRBV27,many,TRBJ2-5,TRBD2,TGTGCCAGCAGTTGGGGACTAGCGGGGGGAAAGCAAGAGACCCAGTACTTC,CASSWGLAGGKQETQYF
TRBV27,few,TRBJ1-2,TRBD1,TGTGCCAGCAGTTTGGACAGGGTAGCTGGCTACACCTTC,CASSLDRVAGYTF
TRBV13,many,TRBJ2-1,.,TGTGCCAGCAGCTCCACCCCCGATGAGCAGTTCTTC,CASSSTPDEQFF
TRBV29-1,.,TRBJ2-7,.,TGCAGCGTTGAATCGGCGTCCATAAACGAGCAGTACTTC,CSVESASINEQYF
TRBV7-6,many,TRBJ1-6,.,TGTGCCAGCAGCTTAGTCGGCTCCTATAATTCACCCCTCCACTTT,CASSLVGSYNSPLHF
TRBV7-9,many,TRBJ1-2,.,TGTGCCAGCAGCTCCCAGGCCTACTATGGCTACACCTTC,CASSSQAYYGYTF
TRBV20-1,few,TRBJ2-3,.,TGCAGTGCTAGACTTTGGTTGGGGGAGCCCACAGATACGCAGTATTTT,CSARLWLGEPTDTQYF
TRBV7-3,many,TRBJ2-2,TRBD1,TGTGCCAGCAGCCCTACAGGGGGCACGAACACCGGGGAGCTGTTTTTT,CASSPTGGTNTGELFF
TRBV29-1,.,TRBJ2-2,.,TGCAGCGTCTCGACGGGGAACACCGGGGAGCTGTTTTTT,CSVSTGNTGELFF
TRBV7-8,.,TRBJ1-2,.,TGTGCCAGCAGCTTAGGGCAAAACTATGGCTACACCTTC,CASSLGQNYGYTF
TRBV30,.,TRBJ1-6,.,TGTGCCTGGAGTGCTGATTATAATTCACCCCTCCACTTT,CAWSADYNSPLHF
TRBV12-3/TRBV12-4,once,TRBJ2-5,.,TGTGCCAGCAGACCTCCGGGACTTAAGACCCAGTGCTTC,CASRPPGLKTQCF
TRBV18,many,TRBJ1-3,TRBD1,TGTGCCAGCTCGGAACCGGGACAGAGCTCTGGAAACACCATATATTTT,CASSEPGQSSGNTIYF
TRBV6-1,.,TRBJ1-5,.,TGTGCCAGCCTGGACGTCGATGTCCATCAGCCCCAGCATTTT,CASLDVDVHQPQHF
TRBV6-5,many,TRBJ2-7,.,TGTGCCAGCAGTTACTCGTATATGGGAGGCGAGCAGTACTTC,CASSYSYMGGEQYF
TRBV28,.,TRBJ1-6,.,TGTGCCAGCAGTGTTTCAGTCAGCCCAAATTCACCCCTCCACTTT,CASSVSVSPNSPLHF
TRBV2,few,TRBJ1-2,TRBD1,TGTGCCAGCATCGTTAAGGGGGCTACTGGCTACACCTTC,CASIVKGATGYTF
TRBV29-1,few,TRBJ2-5,TRBD2,TGCAGCACTCGGGGGGTACAAGAGACCCAGTACTTC,CSTRGVQETQYF
TRBV2,.,TRBJ1-4,.,TGTGCCAGCAGTGATCAAGGACTCCGGGGTGAAAAACTGTTTTTT,CASSDQGLRGEKLFF
TRBV5-1,few,TRBJ1-5,.,TGCGCCAGCAGCCCGGGACACGTCCGTCAGCCCCAGCATTTT,CASSPGHVRQPQHF
TRBV12-3/TRBV12-4,many,TRBJ1-1,.,TGTGCCAGCAGTTTATTCATGAACACTGAAGCTTTCTTT,CASSLFMNTEAFF